These 16 T cell receptor beta chains originate from one sample sequenced in a study of shared clonotypes between healthy human individuals. Sequencing was performed with immunoSEQ multiplex PCR; in TCRdb, only in-frame clones are kept and a portion is missing. The sample holds 2 million to 2.5 million clones, more than 80% seen once. The sequenced material came from naive CD4+ T cells from PBMCs. Documented subset: CD45RA+ positively selected. The receptors derive from a man aged 18-30 years in good health. Some clones in this sample may be carry-over from other donors' samples.

In nucleotides, the CDR3 is TGTGCCAGCACGGGGACTTTAACATCCTACGAGCAGTACTTC. As protein: CASTGTLTSYEQYF. The genes are TRBV21-1 and TRBJ2-7; the table names TRBD2, a call not compared with the DNA. TRBV21-1 is listed as a pseudogene. This CDR3 has 14 amino acids.

The chain is built from TRBV28 and TRBJ1-4, with D unclear. In germline, CDR1 is MDHEN, CDR2 SYDVKM. With 2 bases removed from V and 11 bases from J, the gap between germline ends came to 12 bases. The CDR3 loop spans 13 amino acids. The CDR3 region is CASSLGTPYKLFF. CDR3 DNA: TGTGCCAGCAGTTTAGGCACACCGTATAAACTGTTTTTT.

V and J are TRBV28 and TRBJ1-1; 8 positions agree with TRBD1. The CDR3 is 15 amino acids. The germline V gene encodes CDR1 MDHEN and CDR2 SYDVKM. V shed 4 bases and J 6 bases; nucleotides not matched to a gene: 10. The CDR3 spells CASSYSTGVGPEAFF. The CDR3 bases are TGTGCCAGCAGTTACTCGACAGGGGTCGGACCTGAAGCTTTCTTT.

This clone has just a few counts. Different DNA sequences within this sample yield the same CDR3. The gene calls are TRBV29-1 and TRBJ1-5; a weak D match, TRBD1 (6 bases). This CDR3 comprises 12 residues. V shed 4 bases and J shed 4 bases, with 8 bases lying between them. The germline CDR1 and CDR2 sequences are SQVTM and ANQGSEA. DNA of the CDR3: TGCAGCGTTGGAGGGGGAAATCAGCCCCAGCATTTT. Encoded protein: CSVGGGNQPQHF.

Only a few counts were recorded for this clone. The rearrangement links TRBV29-1 to TRBJ1-2, with 11 bases aligning to TRBD1. The CDR3 spans 13 residues. The V segment lost 7 bases and the J segment 2 bases; nucleotides outside the gene matches: 3. Germline CDR1 is SQVTM and CDR2 is ANQGSEA. The CDR3 sequence is CSAGDRGNYGYTF. CDR3 coding DNA: TGCAGCGCGGGGGACAGGGGGAACTATGGCTACACCTTC.

V usage is TRBV19 and J usage is TRBJ2-1, with TRBD1 matching 8 bases. J was trimmed by 1 base and V by 6 bases; bases with no gene match: 17. Per the germline V gene, CDR1 is LNHDA and CDR2 is SQIVND (reference sequence). This CDR3 has 19 amino acids. The CDR3 is CASSPQGGLGVGSYNEQFF. CDR3 DNA: TGTGCCAGTAGCCCACAGGGGGGCCTCGGGGTTGGGTCCTACAATGAGCAGTTCTTC.

The CDR3 is CASTPPAGSYNEQFF. CDR3 in DNA: TGTGCCAGCACTCCACCTGCAGGGTCCTACAATGAGCAGTTCTTC. V gene TRBV6-5 combines with J gene TRBJ2-1; D is possibly TRBD1 (5 bases). CDR1 is MNHEY, CDR2 SVGAGI, per germline. The CDR3 runs 15 residues. Deletions cut 7 bases from V and 1 base from J, with 14 bases between.

This clone was seen a handful of times. The same CDR3 can be traced to other DNA sequences in this sample. The chain uses TRBV5-1 and TRBJ2-2; TRBD1 might be the D (5 bases). Trimming pared 0 bases from V and 1 base from J, leaving 10 bases between. Germline V CDR1 and CDR2: SGHRS, YFSETQ. The CDR3 is 16 residues long. The CDR3 reads CASSLASGMNTGELFF. As DNA, the CDR3 is TGCGCCAGCAGCTTGGCCTCAGGGATGAACACCGGGGAGCTGTTTTTT.

This clone was detected only a few times. The CDR3 region is CASSRRDSPEAFF. The DNA for the CDR3 is TGTGCCAGCAGCCGAAGGGACAGCCCTGAAGCTTTCTTT. The chain recombines TRBV6-1 with TRBJ1-1; 7 bases match TRBD1. Germline-derived CDR1 and CDR2 are MNHNS and SASEGT. The CDR3 sequence is 13 residues long. With 6 bases clipped from V and 6 bases from J, the junction kept 7 bases outside the gene matches.

This chain links TRBV6-1 with TRBJ2-7; 9 positions match TRBD1. This CDR3 region has 15 residues. Losses at the gene ends were 5 bases for V and 4 bases for J; bases not matched to a gene: 9. Germline V gene data show CDR1 as MNHNS and CDR2 as SASEGT. The DNA for the CDR3 is TGTGCCAGCAGTCCTTCCGGGACAGGGTTGTACGAGCAGTACTTC. This gives the protein CASSPSGTGLYEQYF.

The CDR3 region is CASTTLQARNTEAFF. The CDR3 bases are TGTGCCAGCACTACACTACAGGCCCGGAACACTGAAGCTTTCTTT. V gene TRBV6-5 combines with J gene TRBJ1-1, with D tentatively TRBD1 (5 bases). The CDR3 extends over 15 amino acids. Per germline, CDR1 MNHEY and CDR2 SVGAGI. V lost 7 bases and J 1 base, leaving 16 bases between the germline ends.

The DNA of the CDR3 is TGCGCCAGCAGCTTGGAACCTCTGGTGGATGAAAAACTGTTTTTT. Its translation is CASSLEPLVDEKLFF. V usage is TRBV5-1 and J usage is TRBJ1-4, with D unclear. CDR3 length equals 15 residues. CDR1 is SGHRS, CDR2 YFSETQ, per germline. The V end lost 0 bases, the J end lost 6 bases, and 12 bases lay between the germline ends.

The rearrangement uses TRBV5-4 and TRBJ1-1, with 12 nucleotides matching TRBD1. The germline gives CDR1 SGHNT, CDR2 YYREEE (reference sequence). The CDR3 is made up of 15 amino acids. The junction had 5 bases not matched to a gene; V was cut back by 4 bases and J by 4 bases. The CDR3 DNA is TGTGCCAGCAGCCGGGACAGGGGGCGATTCACTGAAGCTTTCTTT. The encoded protein is CASSRDRGRFTEAFF.

The rearrangement joins TRBV6-1 to TRBJ1-3; D not resolved. V gave up 8 bases and J gave up 5 bases, with 13 bases separating them. Germline V gives CDR1 MNHNS, CDR2 SASEGT. There are 13 residues in the CDR3. CDR3 loop: CASQEGGRNTIYF. The CDR3 bases are TGTGCCAGCCAAGAGGGTGGGAGAAACACCATATATTTT.

The J gene is TRBJ2-7, the V gene TRBV28; TRBD2 agrees at 13 bases. CDR1 is MDHEN, CDR2 SYDVKM, per germline. CDR3 size: 18 residues. V was pared by 5 bases and J by 2 bases, with 12 bases of the junction left unmatched. The CDR3 spells CASSAGPGLAGLTYEQYF. DNA for the CDR3: TGTGCCAGCAGTGCCGGGCCGGGACTAGCGGGACTAACCTACGAGCAGTACTTC.

The chain has TRBV9 and TRBJ1-1; D call uncertain. V lost 4 bases and J lost 3, with 13 bases in between. Germline lookup yields CDR1 SGDLS and CDR2 YYNGEE. The CDR3 is 14 amino acids. CDR3 loop: CASSPRPGDTEAFF. In nucleotides, the CDR3 is TGTGCCAGCAGCCCCCGGCCGGGCGACACTGAAGCTTTCTTT.